The T cell receptor beta chain described here comes from a study of T-cell reconstitution after alpha-beta-depleted transplantation in children. Points from the study as a whole: A year post-transplant, T-cell counts and diversity derived mostly from newly produced T cells. From surviving recipient T cells and thymic progenitors came the high day-60 TCRbeta diversity observed in some patients. As was reported, about two months after transplant, alpha-beta T cells came from several hundred expanded graft clones.

Of note for this clonotype: Its specificity is not known.

Researchers prepared the TCRbeta library using unique molecular identifiers, the study reports. TCRdb passed the PCR reads through MiXCR, listing each CDR3 protein once. The sample holds 450,000 to 700,000 distinct CDR3 sequences, 25% to 30% seen once. The material was PBMCs, obtained before TCRalphabeta/CD19-depleted stem cell transplant. The sequence derives from a boy less than two years old with Wiskott-Aldrich syndrome, due to receive a stem cell transplant.

CDR3 nucleotide sequence: TGCAGTGCTAGTCTACTAGCGGGAGGGCCGGGGCAGTACTTC. Protein product: CSASLLAGGPGQYF. This sequence joins TRBV20-1 and TRBJ2-7; 13 bases line up with TRBD2. V lost 3 bases and J lost 9; bases outside the gene matches: 8. There are 14 residues in the CDR3. Germline loops: CDR1 DFQATT, CDR2 SNEGSKA (reference sequence).